This T cell receptor beta chain emerged from a study of shared T cell receptors in the human thymus. Sequencing was performed with immunoSEQ multiplex PCR; in TCRdb, only in-frame clones are kept and a portion is missing. Among hundreds of thousands of clones listed, more than 70% were seen once. The CDR3 runs 14 residues. Germline V gene data show CDR1 as SEHNR and CDR2 as FQNEAQ (reference sequence). V trimming: 5 bases; J trimming: 4 bases; junction bases outside the gene matches: 5. The data also belong to a second study, concerning human thymus T cells. That work adds: The donor group consisted of healthy Finnish infants who were having corrective surgery for congenital heart defects. Thymic and blood repertoires seemed to show skewed V and J gene use. Thymic TCR repertoires of unrelated people reportedly overlapped highly.

The sample taken for sequencing was thymocytes. The receptor's source is a boy under three years old with a congenital heart defect. The chain recombines TRBV7-9 with TRBJ2-5; 9 nucleotides agree with TRBD1. DNA for the CDR3: TGTGCCAGCAGCGAAACAGGGGGCAGAGAGACCCAGTACTTC. Its translation is CASSETGGRETQYF.